This T cell receptor beta chain comes out of a study of cytomegalovirus exposure and HLA in healthy donors. The PCR was carried out with 60 Vbeta primers and 13 Jbeta primers. Profiling relied on immunoSEQ multiplex PCR, and the TCRdb table lists in-frame clones only, not all of them. The sample shows about 55,000 clones, about four fifths of them seen only once. The CDR3 has 15 residues. Germline trimming cut 3 bases from V and 4 bases from J; bases unmatched to any gene: 2. CDR1 and CDR2 (germline): SGHDT, YYEEEE. This chain connects TRBV5-6 to TRBJ1-6, with 9 bases lining up with TRBD1. This receptor was taken from a female donor in good health and CMV-seronegative. Sequences were obtained from PBMCs. The CDR3: CASSWGQGYNSPLHF. CDR3 nucleotide sequence: TGTGCCAGCAGCTGGGGACAGGGTTATAATTCACCCCTCCACTTT.